Listed below are T cell receptor beta chains from one sample, sequenced in a study of cytomegalovirus exposure and HLA in healthy donors. Only in-frame clones appear in the TCRdb table, and some are missing; sequencing was by immunoSEQ multiplex PCR. The sample holds around 99,000 clones, 77% seen once. The source material was PBMCs. These receptors were collected from a male donor in good health and CMV-seronegative. Each CDR3 is given with its conserved first and last residue. D genes are given only for firm matches. Some rows have no size entry. The others give once, few or many, or a class for an expanded clone.

D	size	V	J	CDR3	DNA
NA	NA	TRBV2	TRBJ2-1	CASSESTDSYNEQFF	TGTGCCAGCAGTGAATCCACTGACTCCTACAATGAGCAGTTCTTC
NA	NA	TRBV11-2	TRBJ1-1	CASSFQFQKNTEAFF	TGTGCCAGCAGCTTCCAGTTCCAAAAGAACACTGAAGCTTTCTTT
NA	NA	TRBV6-1	TRBJ1-4	CASGPDTRIHEKLFF	TGTGCCAGCGGCCCTGACACACGGATACATGAAAAACTGTTTTTT
NA	NA	TRBV5-3	TRBJ1-5	CARSLEWWGGAQPQHF	TGTGCCAGAAGCTTGGAGTGGTGGGGGGGGGCGCAGCCCCAGCATTTT
TRBD1	NA	TRBV12-5	TRBJ1-5	CASGLGYRGRNQPQHF	TGTGCTAGTGGTTTGGGATACAGGGGGCGGAATCAGCCCCAGCATTTT
TRBD1	NA	TRBV6-5	TRBJ1-1	CASRGQGAGDTEAFF	TGTGCCAGCAGGGGACAGGGGGCGGGAGACACTGAAGCTTTCTTT
NA	NA	TRBV5-1	TRBJ1-1	CASSLRLVNTEAFF	TGCGCCAGCAGCTTGAGGCTAGTGAACACTGAAGCTTTCTTT
NA	few	TRBV2	TRBJ1-1	CASSERFGAFF	TGTGCCAGCAGTGAAAGGTTCGGGGCTTTCTTT
NA	few	TRBV11-3	TRBJ2-1	CASSPAGLLQSNEQFF	TGTGCCAGCAGCCCGGCAGGACTACTACAGAGCAATGAGCAGTTCTTC
TRBD2	few	TRBV7-9	TRBJ2-5	CASSPRLAGVRETQYF	TGTGCCAGCAGCCCCCGACTAGCGGGAGTACGAGAGACCCAGTACTTC
TRBD1	NA	TRBV9	TRBJ2-1	CASSARQGDEQFF	TGTGCCAGCAGCGCCCGACAGGGCGATGAGCAGTTCTTC
NA	NA	TRBV2	TRBJ1-2	CASTRGVGGIFNYGYTF	TGTGCCAGTACACGGGGTGTAGGGGGTATTTTTAACTATGGCTACACCTTC
NA	NA	TRBV27	TRBJ2-1	CASSPSLSSLNEQFF	TGTGCCAGCAGTCCCTCCCTAAGTAGTTTAAATGAGCAGTTCTTC
NA	NA	TRBV5-6	TRBJ1-2	CASSLATGNYGYTF	TGTGCCAGCAGCTTGGCAACAGGGAACTATGGCTACACCTTC
TRBD2	NA	TRBV18	TRBJ2-5	CASSLTSGGQETQYF	TGTGCCAGCTCACTGACTAGCGGGGGTCAAGAGACCCAGTACTTC
NA	NA	TRBV28	TRBJ2-4	CASSAPGVKNIQYF	TGTGCCAGCAGCGCTCCGGGAGTCAAAAACATTCAGTACTTC
TRBD2	once	TRBV30	TRBJ2-7	CAWSGGTSSSYEQYF	TGTGCCTGGAGTGGCGGGACTAGCTCCTCTTACGAGCAGTACTTC
NA	NA	TRBV7-2	TRBJ2-7	CASSLLQAYEQYF	TGTGCCAGCAGCTTATTACAGGCCTACGAGCAGTACTTC
TRBD1	NA	TRBV19	TRBJ1-2	CATNRDRGRTNYGYTF	TGTGCCACCAACCGGGACAGGGGAAGGACCAACTATGGCTACACCTTC
NA	NA	TRBV5-1	TRBJ2-7	CASSPPGSYEQYF	TGCGCCAGCAGCCCCCCGGGTTCCTACGAGCAGTACTTC
NA	few	TRBV19	TRBJ2-7	CASSIMGSAKYEQYF	TGTGCCAGTAGTATTATGGGCTCGGCGAAGTACGAGCAGTACTTC
NA	NA	TRBV19	TRBJ1-2	CASSTRRGGSYGYTF	TGTGCCAGTAGTACCCGAAGAGGGGGTAGCTATGGCTACACCTTC